The present entry profiles one TCR beta chain with its context. This record belongs to a study of shared clonotypes between healthy human individuals. Under the authors' procedure: Filtering differed since immunoSEQ provided only junctions, with no quality scores. Assay: immunoSEQ multiplex PCR; the TCRdb copy retains only in-frame clones and omits some. Clone size and the V and J calls come from that table; the DNA yielded D and trimming. The data contain hundreds of thousands of clones, approximately 90% of them singletons. The CDR3 has 14 amino acids. Per the germline V gene, CDR1 is MNHEY and CDR2 is SMNVEV (reference sequence). V lost 6 bases to trimming and J lost 6 bases; unmatched junction nucleotides: 7. Naive CD8 cells were CD45RO-negative, positively selected for CCR7, excluding terminally differentiated effector memory CD45RA+ cells.

The clonotype was recovered from a man aged 25-45 years in good health. The sample consisted of naive CD8+ T cells sorted from blood. The chain recombines TRBV27 with TRBJ2-1, with 8 bases fitting TRBD2. CDR3 loop: CASRSSGNLNEQFF. The CDR3 region has the DNA TGTGCCAGCAGGAGTAGCGGGAATCTCAATGAGCAGTTCTTC.